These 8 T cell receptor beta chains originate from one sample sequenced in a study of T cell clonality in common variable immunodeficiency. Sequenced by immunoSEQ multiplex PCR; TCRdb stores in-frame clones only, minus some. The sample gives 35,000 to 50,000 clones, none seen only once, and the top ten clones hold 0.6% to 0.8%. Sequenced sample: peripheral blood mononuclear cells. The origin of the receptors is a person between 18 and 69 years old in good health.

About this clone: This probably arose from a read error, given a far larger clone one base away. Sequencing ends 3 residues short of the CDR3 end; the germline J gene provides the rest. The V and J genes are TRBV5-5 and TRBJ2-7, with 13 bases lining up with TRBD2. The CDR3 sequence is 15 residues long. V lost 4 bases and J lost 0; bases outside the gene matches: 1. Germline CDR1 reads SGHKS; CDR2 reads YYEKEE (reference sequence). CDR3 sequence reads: CASSRTSGSSYEQYF. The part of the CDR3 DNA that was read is TGTGCCAGCAGCCGGACTAGCGGGAGCTCCTACGAG.

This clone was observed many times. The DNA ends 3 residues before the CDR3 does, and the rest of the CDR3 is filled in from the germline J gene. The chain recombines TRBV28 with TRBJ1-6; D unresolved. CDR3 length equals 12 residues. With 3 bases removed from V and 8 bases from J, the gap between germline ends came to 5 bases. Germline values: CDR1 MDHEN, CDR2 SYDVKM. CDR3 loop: CASSLLYSPLHF. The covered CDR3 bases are TGTGCCAGCAGTTTGCTATATTCACCC.

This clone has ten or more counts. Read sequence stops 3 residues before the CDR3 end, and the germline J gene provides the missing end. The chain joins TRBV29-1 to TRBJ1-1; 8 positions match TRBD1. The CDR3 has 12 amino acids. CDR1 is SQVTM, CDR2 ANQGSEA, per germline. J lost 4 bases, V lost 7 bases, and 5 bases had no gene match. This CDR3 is CSAWTGSTEAFF. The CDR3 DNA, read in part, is TGCAGCGCTTGGACAGGGAGCACTGAA.

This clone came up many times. The CDR3 sequence: CASSQVFGASGSGADTQYF. The sequenced CDR3 bases are TGTGCCAGCAGCCAAGTTTTTGGGGCTAGCGGGAGTGGGGCAGATACG. The chain combines TRBV3-1 (or the pseudogene TRBV3-2) with TRBJ2-3, with 10 bases fitting TRBD2. Sequencing ends 3 residues short of the CDR3 end; the germline J gene provides the rest. Unmatched junction bases numbered 14, after V lost 1 base and J lost 4 bases. Germline lookup yields CDR1 LGHDT and CDR2 YNNKEL (reference sequence). The CDR3 is made up of 19 amino acids.

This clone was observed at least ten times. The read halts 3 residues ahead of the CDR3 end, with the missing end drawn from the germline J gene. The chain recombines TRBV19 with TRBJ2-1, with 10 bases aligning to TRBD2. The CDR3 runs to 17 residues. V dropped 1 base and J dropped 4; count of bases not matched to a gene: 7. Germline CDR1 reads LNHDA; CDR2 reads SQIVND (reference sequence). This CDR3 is CASSIGPASGGYNEQFF. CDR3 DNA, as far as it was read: TGTGCCAGTAGTATAGGCCCAGCTAGCGGGGGATACAATGAG. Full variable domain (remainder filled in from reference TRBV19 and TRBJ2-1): DGGITQSPKYLFRKEGQNVTLSCEQNLNHDAMYWYRQDPGQGLRLIYYSQIVNDFQKGDIAEGYSVSREKKESFPLTVTSAQKNPTAFYLCASSIGPASGGYNEQFFGPGTRLTVL.

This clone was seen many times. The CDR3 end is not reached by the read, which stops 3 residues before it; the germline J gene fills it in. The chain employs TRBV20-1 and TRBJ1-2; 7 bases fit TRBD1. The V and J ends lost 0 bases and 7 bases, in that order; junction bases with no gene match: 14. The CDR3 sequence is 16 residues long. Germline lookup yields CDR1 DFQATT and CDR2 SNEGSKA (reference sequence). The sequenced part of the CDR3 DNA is TGCAGTGCTAGAGATAGGAATAAGGGACAGATCTTTGGC. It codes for CSARDRNKGQIFG. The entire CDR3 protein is CSARDRNKGQIFGYTF.

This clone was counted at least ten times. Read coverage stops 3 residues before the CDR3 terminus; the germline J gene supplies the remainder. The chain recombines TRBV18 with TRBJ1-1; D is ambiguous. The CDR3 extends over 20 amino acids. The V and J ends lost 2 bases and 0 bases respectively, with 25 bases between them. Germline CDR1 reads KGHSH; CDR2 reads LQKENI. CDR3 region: CASSPGMGRRNDQMNTEAFF. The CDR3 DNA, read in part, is TGTGCCAGCTCACCAGGAATGGGTAGGCGGAATGACCAAATGAACACTGAA.

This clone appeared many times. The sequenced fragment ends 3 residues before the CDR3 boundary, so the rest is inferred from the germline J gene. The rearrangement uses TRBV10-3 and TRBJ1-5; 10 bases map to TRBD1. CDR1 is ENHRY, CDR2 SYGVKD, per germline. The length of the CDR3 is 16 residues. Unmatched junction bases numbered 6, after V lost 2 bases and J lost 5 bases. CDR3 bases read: TGTGCCATCAGTGAGACGTGGACAGGGGGGGATCAGCCC. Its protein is CAISETWTGGDQP. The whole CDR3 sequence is CAISETWTGGDQPQHF.